Shown below are 27 T cell receptor beta chains from a single sample sequenced in a study of cytomegalovirus exposure and HLA in healthy donors (dated by TCRdb to between 2016 and 2019). Library generation was performed with the immunoSEQ multiplex PCR assay. The clones in this table, taken by TCRdb from immuneACCESS, are in-frame only. Not every clone is retained; where verified, under half of the shortfall comes from an unresolved V gene, and the cause of the rest is unknown. For this sample the table gives approximately 300,000 clones, of which approximately 90% were detected only once. Together, the top ten hold roughly 1.2% of the sample. The specimen sequenced was PBMCs. These receptors all come from a woman between 25 and 40 years old in good health and CMV-seropositive.

The chain joins TRBV18 to TRBJ1-2; perhaps TRBD1 as D (5 bases). The CDR3 is made up of 15 amino acids. Trimming shortened V by 3 bases and J by 2 bases, and 13 bases separated the two germline ends. In germline, CDR1 is KGHSH, CDR2 LQKENI. The CDR3 region has the DNA TGTGCCAGCTCACCCAGGCAGGGCCCAAACTATGGCTACACCTTC. Protein product: CASSPRQGPNYGYTF.

V is TRBV7-9 and J is TRBJ2-2, with 11 positions matching TRBD1. V lost 10 bases to trimming and J lost 1 base; unmatched junction nucleotides: 5. The CDR3 length is 15 residues. Germline V gives CDR1 SEHNR, CDR2 FQNEAQ (reference sequence). CDR3 sequence: CAKGQGVLNTGELFF. In DNA, the CDR3 is TGTGCCAAGGGACAGGGGGTTTTGAACACCGGGGAGCTGTTTTTT.

The rearrangement joins TRBV6-5 to TRBJ2-1, with D possibly TRBD1 on 5 matching bases. The germline V gene has CDR1 MNHEY and CDR2 SVGAGI. CDR3 length: 9 amino acids. CDR3 in amino acids: CGRVDEQFF. The CDR3 DNA reads as TGTGGCAGGGTCGATGAGCAGTTCTTC.

The chain carries TRBV5-1 and TRBJ2-1; TRBD2 agrees at 8 bases. Germline trimming cut 5 bases from V and 8 bases from J; bases unmatched to any gene: 18. The CDR3 runs to 17 residues. The germline CDR1 and CDR2 sequences are SGHRS and YFSETQ. The CDR3 region is CASRRGASSTITDEQFF. In nucleotides, the CDR3 is TGCGCCAGCAGGCGGGGGGCTTCATCTACAATCACCGATGAGCAGTTCTTC. Supplemented by reference TRBV5-1 and TRBJ2-1, the full variable domain reads KAGVTQTPRYLIKTRGQQVTLSCSPISGHRSVSWYQQTPGQGLQFLFEYFSETQRNKGNFPGRFSGRQFSNSRSEMNVSTLELGDSALYLCASRRGASSTITDEQFFGPGTRLTVL.

The chain is built from TRBV10-3 and TRBJ1-3; 8 bases map to TRBD1. The CDR3 is made up of 15 amino acids. V lost 5 bases and J lost 2; bases outside the gene matches: 5. Germline CDR1 reads ENHRY; CDR2 reads SYGVKD. The CDR3 protein is CAISTRGPAGNTIYF. The DNA for the CDR3 is TGTGCCATCAGTACCAGGGGGCCTGCTGGAAACACCATATATTTT.

The chain links TRBV2 to TRBJ1-6; D uncertain. This CDR3 comprises 13 residues. Trimming stripped 7 bases from V and 5 bases from J, with 9 bases between. Germline CDR1 reads SNHLY; CDR2 reads FYNNEI. The CDR3 region is CASNRQNNSPLHF. CDR3 in DNA: TGTGCCAGCAATCGTCAGAATAATTCACCCCTCCACTTT.

The chain has TRBV5-1 and TRBJ1-5; no clear D gene. This CDR3 has 15 residues. The germline gives CDR1 SGHRS, CDR2 YFSETQ. Trimming cost V 0 bases and J 3 bases, with 10 bases left between them. The CDR3 is CASSLDAGDNQPQHF. The CDR3 DNA reads as TGCGCCAGCAGCTTGGATGCTGGGGACAATCAGCCCCAGCATTTT.

The gene calls are TRBV28 and TRBJ2-7; either TRBD1 or TRBD2 may fit D (5 bases each). The CDR3 loop spans 13 amino acids. The germline V gene encodes CDR1 MDHEN and CDR2 SYDVKM. The ends were cut back, 3 bases at V and 3 bases at J, with 9 bases in the middle. The CDR3 protein is CASSFRGVYEQYF. The CDR3 DNA reads TGTGCCAGCAGTTTTAGAGGGGTCTACGAGCAGTACTTC. The full variable domain, in which reference TRBV28 and TRBJ2-7 provide the parts outside the CDR3, is DVKVTQSSRYLVKRTGEKVFLECVQDMDHENMFWYRQDPGLGLRLIYFSYDVKMKEKGDIPEGYSVSREKKERFSLILESASTNQTSMYLCASSFRGVYEQYFGPGTRLTVT.

V gene TRBV7-9 combines with J gene TRBJ1-2; possibly TRBD1 for D (6 bases). Germline CDR1 reads SEHNR; CDR2 reads FQNEAQ (reference sequence). V was clipped by 8 bases and J by 4 bases, with 17 bases between them. This CDR3 is 14 amino acids long. CDR3 in amino acids: CASPGQGPFYGYTF. DNA for the CDR3: TGTGCCAGCCCTGGTCAGGGGCCCTTCTATGGCTACACCTTC. Full variable domain (rest looked up from reference TRBV7-9 and TRBJ1-2): DTGVSQNPRHKITKRGQNVTFRCDPISEHNRLYWYRQTLGQGPEFLTYFQNEAQLEKSRLLSDRFSAERPKGSFSTLEIQRTEQGDSAMYLCASPGQGPFYGYTFGSGTRLTVV.

This clone was seen a single time. CDR3 amino acids: CASSFTGTGPEKLFF. CDR3 DNA sequence: TGTGCCAGCAGTTTCACCGGGACAGGGCCTGAAAAACTGTTTTTT. The chain combines TRBV13 with TRBJ1-4; 9 bases line up with TRBD1. Germline V gene sequence: CDR1 PRHDT, CDR2 FYEKMQ (reference sequence). After removal of 6 bases from V and 7 bases from J, the junction contained 9 bases not matched to a gene. The CDR3 has 15 amino acids.

The J gene is TRBJ2-7, the V gene TRBV9; no clear D gene. Germline V gene sequence: CDR1 SGDLS, CDR2 YYNGEE. The V and J ends lost 3 bases and 6 bases respectively, with 16 bases between them. This CDR3 contains 14 residues. The CDR3 region has the DNA TGTGCCAGCAGCGCAATGGAAAGGGTTGGCGAGCAGTACTTC. Translating gives CASSAMERVGEQYF.

The chain combines TRBV6-1 with TRBJ1-1; D not certain. Trimming pared 1 base from V and 1 base from J, leaving 7 bases between. The length of the CDR3 is 14 residues. The germline CDR1 and CDR2 sequences are MNHNS and SASEGT. The CDR3 sequence: CASSEDLANTEAFF. The CDR3 DNA sequence: TGTGCCAGCAGTGAAGACTTGGCGAACACTGAAGCTTTCTTT.

The genes are TRBV2 and TRBJ2-5; D may be TRBD1 (8 bases). The V gene lost 3 bases and the J gene lost 5 bases, with 16 bases spanning the gap. Germline V gene sequence: CDR1 SNHLY, CDR2 FYNNEI. The CDR3 has 15 amino acids. The CDR3 coding sequence is TGTGCCAGCAGTGATTTGTTACAGGGGGGGGAGACCCAGTACTTC. Translating it yields CASSDLLQGGETQYF.

The rearrangement uses TRBV15 and TRBJ1-2; D is unclear. The CDR3 totals 14 residues. Trimming removed 0 bases from V and 4 bases from J, with 9 bases in between. Germline V gene data show CDR1 as LNHNV and CDR2 as YYDKDF (reference sequence). In DNA, the CDR3 is TGTGCCACCAGCAGAGATGGCCCCTTCTATGGCTACACCTTC. Encoded protein: CATSRDGPFYGYTF.

This chain joins TRBV4-3 and TRBJ1-2; D gene ambiguous. V lost 2 bases and J 5 bases, leaving 15 bases between the germline ends. Germline values: CDR1 LGHNA, CDR2 YSLEER. CDR3 length: 15 amino acids. As DNA, the CDR3 is TGCGCCAGCAGCCAAACTACCGGAATGACTTATGGCTACACCTTC. Residues: CASSQTTGMTYGYTF.

This clone was counted between two and nine times. This sequence joins TRBV18 and TRBJ1-2; D is unresolved. This CDR3 has 14 residues. Germline lookup yields CDR1 KGHSH and CDR2 LQKENI. V lost 2 bases, J lost 7 bases, and 14 bases lay in between. The CDR3 DNA reads as TGTGCCAGCTCACCAGTTCCGGTGGGCGGTGGCTACACCTTC. Residues: CASSPVPVGGGYTF.

The genes are TRBV25-1 and TRBJ2-7; maybe TRBD1 (7 bases). V was shortened by 3 bases and J by 0 bases, with 21 bases between the two germline ends. Per germline, CDR1 MGHDK and CDR2 SYGVNS. The CDR3 extends over 18 amino acids. CDR3 nucleotide sequence: TGTGCCAGCAGTGACAGTAGAACAGGGGCGGGAAGCTCCTACGAGCAGTACTTC. This encodes CASSDSRTGAGSSYEQYF.

The chain combines TRBV9 with TRBJ2-7; 10 bases fit TRBD1. From germline, CDR1 is SGDLS and CDR2 YYNGEE. The V and J ends lost 3 bases and 3 bases, in that order; junction bases with no gene match: 12. There are 17 residues in the CDR3. CDR3: CASSGGTGVPPLYEQYF. The CDR3 DNA sequence: TGTGCCAGCAGCGGGGGGACAGGGGTCCCCCCCCTCTACGAGCAGTACTTC.

Only a few counts were recorded for this clone. The V gene is TRBV10-1, the J gene TRBJ2-5; D possibly corresponds to TRBD2 (5 bases). V lost 2 bases, J lost 5 bases, and 9 bases lay in between. CDR1 and CDR2 from the germline V gene are WNHNN and SYGVQD (reference sequence). CDR3 length: 13 residues. CDR3 DNA sequence: TGCGCCAGCAGTGAGCCTCCGGGGGAGACCCAGTACTTC. Translating it yields CASSEPPGETQYF.

This clone was seen just once. V gene TRBV5-4 combines with J gene TRBJ2-1; TRBD1 might be the D (5 bases). Trimming removed 4 bases from V and 0 bases from J, with 14 bases in between. The CDR3 has 16 amino acids. Germline V lookup: CDR1 SGHNT, CDR2 YYREEE (reference sequence). In nucleotides, the CDR3 is TGTGCCAGCAGCCCGGACATGGGTAGCTCCTACAATGAGCAGTTCTTC. This encodes CASSPDMGSSYNEQFF.

The chain carries TRBV5-4 and TRBJ2-3; D remains ambiguous. Germline-derived CDR1 and CDR2 are SGHNT and YYREEE (reference sequence). The germline V and J ends were trimmed by 0 bases and 5 bases, with 4 bases remaining between them. The CDR3 is 12 residues long. The CDR3 DNA reads TGTGCCAGCAGCTTGGGGCGAGATACGCAGTATTTT. Translation gives CASSLGRDTQYF.

This chain uses TRBV6-5 with TRBJ2-2; D is uncertain. V gave up 2 bases and J gave up 0 bases, with 7 bases separating them. The CDR3 is made up of 15 amino acids. Germline V gives CDR1 MNHEY, CDR2 SVGAGI. The CDR3 region has the DNA TGTGCCAGCAGTTACGTGGCGGCGAACACCGGGGAGCTGTTTTTT. Translated: CASSYVAANTGELFF.

The chain recombines TRBV28 with TRBJ2-7; 7 positions agree with TRBD1. The CDR3 has 17 residues. Trimming removed 3 bases from V and 0 bases from J; junction bases left unmatched: 11. The germline CDR1 and CDR2 sequences are MDHEN and SYDVKM. The CDR3 reads CASSLGDRVRPSYEQYF. The CDR3 nucleotides are TGTGCCAGCAGTTTGGGGGACAGAGTACGACCCTCCTACGAGCAGTACTTC.

The genes are TRBV18 and TRBJ2-3; D is unclear. V was pared by 3 bases and J by 0 bases, with 19 bases between. This CDR3 region has 18 residues. The germline V gene has CDR1 KGHSH and CDR2 LQKENI. The CDR3 loop reads CASSPRTTSAASTDTQYF. The CDR3 DNA follows: TGTGCCAGCTCACCTCGGACGACCAGTGCCGCTAGCACAGATACGCAGTATTTT. The full variable domain, in which reference TRBV18 and TRBJ2-3 provide the parts outside the CDR3, is NAGVMQNPRHLVRRRGQEARLRCSPMKGHSHVYWYRQLPEEGLKFMVYLQKENIIDESGMPKERFSAEFPKEGPSILRIQQVVRGDSAAYFCASSPRTTSAASTDTQYFGPGTRLTVL.

The rearrangement joins TRBV14 to TRBJ2-3; D gene uncertain. CDR1 is SGHDN and CDR2 is FVKESK in the germline V gene. This CDR3 spans 13 amino acids. The germline V and J ends were trimmed by 4 bases and 2 bases, with 7 bases remaining between them. Written as DNA, the CDR3 is TGTGCCAGCAGCCCCCTCCTCACAGATACGCAGTATTTT. Amino acids: CASSPLLTDTQYF.

This clone was observed a single time. The chain links TRBV4-3 to TRBJ2-4; D is perhaps TRBD1 (5 bases). V was trimmed by 0 bases and J by 1 base, leaving 10 bases between them. The V gene's germline CDR1 is LGHNA and CDR2 YSLEER. This CDR3 contains 16 residues. This chain's CDR3 is CASSQEETVAKNIQYF. For the CDR3, the DNA is TGCGCCAGCAGCCAAGAGGAGACAGTGGCCAAAAACATTCAGTACTTC.

The genes are TRBV6-5 and TRBJ2-7; D gene uncertain. V was trimmed by 2 bases and J by 6 bases, leaving 14 bases between them. The CDR3 loop spans 14 amino acids. Germline values: CDR1 MNHEY, CDR2 SVGAGI. CDR3 bases: TGTGCCAGCAGTTACGGCATCAGCTCATCCGAGCAGTACTTC. This sequence encodes CASSYGISSSEQYF.